This is a list of T cell receptor beta chains from one sample in a study of a mutant IDH1 vaccine in newly diagnosed glioma. Libraries were prepared by immunoSEQ multiplex PCR; TCRdb keeps only in-frame clonotypes and omits some of them. The table shows 55,000 to 70,000 clones, with around 85% occurring only once. Source: PBMCs, taken from a glioma patient treated with radiotherapy, temozolomide or both. These receptors all stem from a man aged 25-45 years with glioma. CDR3s include the opening cysteine and the closing phenylalanine or tryptophan. Fields, in order: J gene, D gene, V gene, CDR3 protein. The D gene is left open where the match is weak.

j_call: TRBJ2-5
d_call: -
v_call: TRBV5-1
cdr3_aa: CASSLVPTSTRGETQYF

j_call: TRBJ1-1
d_call: -
v_call: TRBV6-1
cdr3_aa: CASTLSRNTEAFF

j_call: TRBJ1-5
d_call: TRBD1
v_call: TRBV23-1
cdr3_aa: CASSPPTGKGHQPQHF

j_call: TRBJ2-5
d_call: TRBD1
v_call: TRBV5-1
cdr3_aa: CASSLTGVGETQYF

j_call: TRBJ2-3
d_call: -
v_call: TRBV15
cdr3_aa: CATSRDTQLRGTDTQYF

j_call: TRBJ2-1
d_call: -
v_call: TRBV5-6
cdr3_aa: CASSLSGGAGNEQFF

j_call: TRBJ2-1
d_call: TRBD1
v_call: TRBV30
cdr3_aa: CAWEGALYNEQFF

j_call: TRBJ1-6
d_call: -
v_call: TRBV28
cdr3_aa: CASRAEAGDYRGYNSPLHF

j_call: TRBJ2-7
d_call: TRBD1
v_call: TRBV7-9
cdr3_aa: CASSPGTATYEQYF

j_call: TRBJ2-3
d_call: -
v_call: TRBV6-5
cdr3_aa: CASSYSGTSFIHF

j_call: TRBJ2-2
d_call: TRBD1
v_call: TRBV7-2
cdr3_aa: CASSPGTANTGELFF

j_call: TRBJ2-3
d_call: TRBD2
v_call: TRBV25-1
cdr3_aa: CASSELGTGGNTDTQYF

j_call: TRBJ2-1
d_call: TRBD2
v_call: TRBV7-9
cdr3_aa: CASSFLAGTYNEQFF

j_call: TRBJ2-3
d_call: -
v_call: TRBV7-2
cdr3_aa: CASSLDPGAPQYF

j_call: TRBJ2-2
d_call: TRBD2
v_call: TRBV5-1
cdr3_aa: CASSLGGLGENTGELFF

j_call: TRBJ2-7
d_call: TRBD1
v_call: TRBV6-5
cdr3_aa: CASSTGGGYEQYF